The clone carrying this T cell receptor (beta chain) was seen a few times. Antigen specificity is unknown. The entry originates in a study of regulatory T cells in long-lasting Graves disease. Study-wide context: Positive TSH receptor antibodies alongside over 5 years of antithyroid drugs were what marked Graves' disease as persistent.

CDR3-region Arm-PCR and iRepertoire HTBI primers produced the TCR beta libraries. Authors' data handling: Throughout the samples, researchers identified roughly 57 TRBV and 13 to 15 TRBJ segments. TCRdb fed the multiplex PCR reads into MiXCR, producing one record per CDR3 protein. These V and J calls rely on TCRdb rather than the paper's analysis. The table includes roughly 700,000 distinct CDR3 sequences, around 30% detected once. Time point indicated: persistent/refractory GD, antithyroid drugs over 5 years with positive TRAb. PBMC RNA served as the TCR library source. Overall study results and limits: With 2,500 to 3,500 shared public clonotypes, persistent patients exceeded new patients, who shared about a thousand.

Germline V gene data show CDR1 as SGDLS and CDR2 as YYNGEE. There are 16 residues in the CDR3. Trimming took off 3 bases at V and 3 bases at J, with 18 bases between the two ends. The chain recombines TRBV9 with TRBJ1-1, with D perhaps matching TRBD1 (5 bases). This clonotype was obtained from a female donor with Graves disease. Sequenced material: peripheral blood mononuclear cells (PBMCs), taken when the disease was refractory, from a patient treated with antithyroid drugs. DNA for the CDR3: TGTGCCAGCAGCGCAGGGAAAACTCTGAGGGACACTGAAGCTTTCTTT. Encoded protein: CASSAGKTLRDTEAFF.